This is a list of T cell receptor beta chains from one sample in a study of T cell responses to AZD1222 COVID-19 vaccine. Using immunoSEQ multiplex PCR, the repertoire was profiled, and TCRdb retains in-frame clones only, with some absent. The top ten clones hold 7.9% of a sample with approximately 130,000 clones, 85% of them seen once. The specimen comprised peripheral blood, sampled 28 days after the second dose of the MenACWY control vaccine. These receptors all stem from an adult who received the MenACWY meningococcal vaccine as a control. The CDR3 runs from the conserved cysteine through the conserved F or W. A D gene is named only where the DNA matches it firmly. Clone size is not always given. Where it is, it says once, few, many or a class for expanded clones.

D: TRBD1
V: TRBV9
size: NA
J: TRBJ2-7
CDR3: CASSPGTGRVKTYEQYF
DNA: TGTGCCAGCAGCCCTGGGACAGGGAGGGTGAAAACCTACGAGCAGTACTTC

D: NA
V: TRBV7-9
size: NA
J: TRBJ1-6
CDR3: CASSPRGNSPLHF
DNA: TGTGCCAGCAGCCCAAGGGGGAATTCACCCCTCCACTTT

D: NA
V: TRBV3-1/TRBV3-2
size: NA
J: TRBJ2-7
CDR3: CANSPREGRRSYEQYF
DNA: TGTGCCAACAGCCCAAGAGAGGGCAGGAGGTCCTACGAGCAGTACTTC

D: NA
V: TRBV6-2/TRBV6-3
size: NA
J: TRBJ2-7
CDR3: CASSQPSEQYF
DNA: TGTGCCAGCAGCCAGCCCTCCGAGCAGTACTTC

D: NA
V: TRBV4-1
size: few
J: TRBJ2-1
CDR3: CASSRDYWVEQFF
DNA: TGCGCCAGCAGCCGGGATTATTGGGTTGAGCAGTTCTTC

D: NA
V: TRBV28
size: NA
J: TRBJ1-5
CDR3: CASSLPRLGQPQHF
DNA: TGTGCCAGCAGTTTACCCAGACTAGGTCAGCCCCAGCATTTT

D: NA
V: TRBV3-1/TRBV3-2
size: NA
J: TRBJ2-5
CDR3: CASSQFVGQGETQYF
DNA: TGTGCCAGCAGCCAATTCGTCGGGCAGGGAGAGACCCAGTACTTC

D: NA
V: TRBV9
size: NA
J: TRBJ1-6
CDR3: CASSVEHGSPLHF
DNA: TGTGCCAGCAGCGTAGAGCACGGATCACCCCTCCACTTT

D: NA
V: TRBV18
size: NA
J: TRBJ1-1
CDR3: CASSPEGGWEAFF
DNA: TGTGCCAGCTCACCGGAGGGAGGGTGGGAAGCTTTCTTT

D: NA
V: TRBV7-2
size: many
J: TRBJ2-7
CDR3: CASSARKFPYEQYF
DNA: TGTGCCAGCAGCGCCCGAAAATTTCCCTACGAGCAGTACTTC

D: NA
V: TRBV10-3
size: NA
J: TRBJ2-2
CDR3: CAISDMVSRSTGELFF
DNA: TGTGCCATCAGTGATATGGTCTCTCGGAGCACCGGGGAGCTGTTTTTT

D: NA
V: TRBV29-1
size: NA
J: TRBJ2-7
CDR3: CSVNGLGPYEQYF
DNA: TGCAGCGTTAATGGTCTAGGGCCCTACGAGCAGTACTTC

D: NA
V: TRBV21-1
size: few
J: TRBJ1-5
CDR3: CASSVQHGRGLGNRVNQPQHF
DNA: TGTGCCAGCAGCGTGCAACATGGGCGGGGGCTAGGTAATCGCGTCAATCAGCCCCAGCATTTT

D: NA
V: TRBV11-2
size: NA
J: TRBJ1-5
CDR3: CASSLGVSVYQPQHF
DNA: TGTGCCAGCAGCTTAGGGGTTTCAGTATATCAGCCCCAGCATTTT

D: NA
V: TRBV11-2
size: NA
J: TRBJ1-4
CDR3: CASSLGRGGTEKLFF
DNA: TGTGCCAGCAGCTTAGGGAGGGGGGGCACTGAAAAACTGTTTTTT

D: TRBD2
V: TRBV7-2
size: once
J: TRBJ2-3
CDR3: CASSLDLAVSTDTQYF
DNA: TGTGCCAGCAGCTTAGACCTAGCGGTTAGCACAGATACGCAGTATTTT

D: NA
V: TRBV12-3/TRBV12-4
size: NA
J: TRBJ1-6
CDR3: CASTLGGASPLHF
DNA: TGTGCCAGCACCTTAGGAGGAGCTTCACCCCTCCACTTT

D: NA
V: TRBV7-9
size: NA
J: TRBJ1-2
CDR3: CASIPRGAGKEYGYTF
DNA: TGTGCCAGCATCCCAAGGGGGGCGGGTAAGGAGTATGGCTACACCTTC

D: NA
V: TRBV11-2
size: NA
J: TRBJ2-3
CDR3: CASSLNPGSTDTQYF
DNA: TGTGCCAGCAGCTTAAATCCAGGGAGCACAGATACGCAGTATTTT

D: NA
V: TRBV29-1
size: NA
J: TRBJ2-6
CDR3: CSVVLGHQTGSGANVLTF
DNA: TGCAGCGTCGTTTTGGGACACCAAACTGGATCTGGGGCCAACGTCCTGACTTTC